The 12 T cell receptor beta chains reported below all come from one sample, sequenced in a study of CD8+CD57+ T cells in acquired aplastic anemia. For sequencing, patients were chosen who had shown expansion of CD8+CD57+ cells by flow cytometry. The use of genomic DNA as template underpinned the TCR beta VDJ and CDR3 profiling. TCRdb ran MiXCR on the reads and lists one entry per CDR3 protein. Seen here are approximately 170,000 distinct CDR3 sequences, less than 50% observed once, and the top ten hold roughly 3.5%. Sequencing used sorted CD4+, CD8+, or CD8+CD57+ T cells (not recorded which) from PBMCs. These receptors all come from a human donor with aplastic anemia.

The chain uses TRBV15 and TRBJ1-1; D call uncertain. Germline values: CDR1 LNHNV, CDR2 YYDKDF (reference sequence). V was clipped by 5 bases and J by 1 base, with 11 bases between them. The CDR3 runs 14 residues. CDR3: CATSPIAENTEAFF. The CDR3 DNA sequence: TGTGCCACCAGCCCCATAGCAGAGAACACTGAAGCTTTCTTT.

This sequence joins TRBV11-2 and TRBJ2-7, with D maybe TRBD1 (6 bases). Germline V gene lookup returns CDR1 SGHAT and CDR2 FQNNGV. V lost 4 bases to trimming and J lost 0 bases, with 16 bases between them. The CDR3 consists of 16 residues. CDR3 nucleotide sequence: TGTGCCAGCAGCTCCCGCCGAGACAGGAGCTCCTACGAGCAGTACTTC. It translates to CASSSRRDRSSYEQYF.

A note on this clonotype: A much larger clone is a single base away; this may be a read error. The chain carries TRBV7-6 and TRBJ2-1; a weak D match, TRBD1 (6 bases). CDR1 SGHVS and CDR2 FNYEAQ come from the germline V gene. This CDR3 is 15 amino acids long. The ends were cut back, 4 bases at V and 8 bases at J, with 18 bases in the middle. CDR3 bases: TGTGCCAGCAGCTACCTCCCAGGGGAGTACGATGAGCAGTTCTTC. Translating it yields CASSYLPGEYDEQFF.

The chain has TRBV3-1 and TRBJ2-7, with 8 bases fitting TRBD1. CDR3 length equals 14 residues. V lost 4 bases, J lost 6 bases, and 8 bases stayed unmatched. Looked up from germline, CDR1 is LGHDT and CDR2 is YNNKEL (reference sequence). The CDR3 reads CASSRGQGGSEQYF. CDR3 in DNA: TGTGCCAGCAGCCGAGGACAGGGTGGGAGCGAGCAGTACTTC.

In the case of this clonotype: Given a much more abundant clone one base away, this may be a read error. The rearrangement links TRBV7-3 to TRBJ2-1; 7 bases align to TRBD2. The CDR3 is 13 residues long. Germline loops: CDR1 SGHTA, CDR2 FQGTGA. Trimming cost V 5 bases and J 9 bases; bases outside gene matches: 7. The CDR3 spells CASSPGGGIEQFF. In DNA form, the CDR3 reads TGTGCCAGCAGCCCGGGCGGGGGAATTGAGCAGTTCTTC.

Regarding this clonotype: The final CDR3 position lacks the conserved phenylalanine or tryptophan, pointing to a likely read error. The rearrangement uses TRBV10-3 and TRBJ2-1; D unclear. V shed 4 bases and J shed 6 bases, with 4 bases lying between them. CDR1 and CDR2 from the germline V gene are ENHRY and SYGVKD. The CDR3 spans 11 residues. The CDR3 is CAISVGNEQFS. CDR3 bases: TGTGCCATCAGTGTTGGCAATGAGCAGTTCTCC.

Worth noting for this clonotype: A much larger clone is a single base away; this may be a read error. This chain links TRBV20-1 with TRBJ2-3; TRBD1 aligns across 10 bases. Per the germline V gene, CDR1 is DFQATT and CDR2 is SNEGSKA (reference sequence). The CDR3 length is 15 residues. CDR3: CGASRGTGVADTQYF. The CDR3 DNA reads as TGCGGTGCTAGTCGCGGGACAGGGGTAGCAGATACGCAGTATTTT.

This clonotype came up many times. This sequence joins TRBV5-5 and TRBJ1-1, with 10 bases matching TRBD1. J lost 5 bases, V lost 3 bases, and 4 bases had no gene match. The CDR3 has 14 amino acids. Germline CDR1 SGHKS, CDR2 YYEKEE (reference sequence). CDR3 bases: TGTGCCAGCAGCTGGGGACAGGGGAGAACTGAAGCTTTCTTT. It specifies CASSWGQGRTEAFF.

The CDR3 is CASRTSGETQYF. CDR3 sequence (DNA): TGTGCCAGCCGGACTAGCGGCGAGACCCAGTACTTC. The chain combines TRBV2 with TRBJ2-5, with 10 bases lining up with TRBD2. The CDR3 is 12 residues long. The germline V gene has CDR1 SNHLY and CDR2 FYNNEI. Unmatched junction bases numbered 2, after V lost 8 bases and J lost 5 bases.

This clonotype occurred a few times. This chain uses TRBV6-5 with TRBJ2-2; D is unresolved. The CDR3 is made up of 16 amino acids. Germline CDR1 and CDR2: MNHEY and SVGAGI. Trimming took off 4 bases at V and 3 bases at J, with 15 bases between the two ends. CDR3: CASSFEPIGYTGELFF. CDR3 in DNA: TGTGCCAGCAGTTTCGAGCCGATAGGGTACACCGGGGAGCTGTTTTTT.

J is TRBJ2-7 and V is TRBV20-1; 8 bases fit TRBD2. CDR3 length: 16 residues. In germline, CDR1 is DFQATT, CDR2 SNEGSKA (reference sequence). The junction had 10 bases not matched to a gene; V was cut back by 0 bases and J by 3 bases. CDR3 amino acids: CSARDRQSAGVYEQYV. The CDR3 DNA follows: TGCAGTGCTAGAGACCGGCAATCAGCGGGAGTCTACGAGCAGTACGTC.

The V and J genes are TRBV24-1 and TRBJ2-5, with D tentatively TRBD2 (5 bases). Trimming removed 3 bases at V and 5 bases at J, with 18 bases between. The CDR3 loop spans 16 amino acids. Germline loops: CDR1 KGHDR, CDR2 SFDVKD. The CDR3 sequence: CATSDRASPSEETQYF. CDR3 sequence (DNA): TGTGCCACCAGTGATCGGGCTAGCCCGAGCGAGGAGACCCAGTACTTC.